Listed here are 20 T cell receptor beta chains from one sample, sequenced in a study of blood T cell repertoires in COVID-19. Sequenced by immunoSEQ multiplex PCR; TCRdb stores in-frame clones only, minus some. The table includes around 150,000 clones, about 86% detected once. Sequencing was carried out using peripheral blood. All receptors come from a woman in her sixties or seventies with COVID-19, enrolled during active disease.

The chain has TRBV18 and TRBJ1-3; D possibly corresponds to TRBD1 (5 bases). V was trimmed by 1 base and J by 0 bases, leaving 19 bases between them. Germline V gene lookup returns CDR1 KGHSH and CDR2 LQKENI. The CDR3 is 19 amino acids. DNA for the CDR3: TGTGCCAGCTCACCACGGACACCGGCAAAACCCAACTCTGGAAACACCATATATTTT. This encodes CASSPRTPAKPNSGNTIYF.

Points on this clone: Other nucleotide sequences from this sample produce the same CDR3. This chain links TRBV7-2 with TRBJ1-5, with 7 nucleotides matching TRBD1. Germline V lookup: CDR1 SGHTA, CDR2 FQGNSA. V dropped 1 base and J dropped 3; count of bases not matched to a gene: 3. The CDR3 totals 15 residues. The chain's CDR3 is CASSLEEGANQPQHF. Written as DNA, the CDR3 is TGTGCCAGCAGCTTAGAAGAGGGGGCCAATCAGCCCCAGCATTTT.

V is TRBV9 and J is TRBJ1-2, with 7 bases lining up with TRBD1. Germline trimming cut 4 bases from V and 4 bases from J; bases unmatched to any gene: 4. The CDR3 covers 13 residues. In germline, CDR1 is SGDLS, CDR2 YYNGEE. CDR3 sequence reads: CASSPGGTYGYTF. CDR3 nucleotide sequence: TGTGCCAGCAGCCCAGGGGGGACCTATGGCTACACCTTC.

This chain uses TRBV18 with TRBJ2-2, with a tentative D call TRBD1 (5 bases). Germline loops: CDR1 KGHSH, CDR2 LQKENI. The V gene lost 3 bases and the J gene lost 3 bases, with 11 bases spanning the gap. This CDR3 has 15 residues. As DNA, the CDR3 is TGTGCCAGCTCACCTACGCAGGGCGACACCGGGGAGCTGTTTTTT. This sequence encodes CASSPTQGDTGELFF.

The gene calls are TRBV7-9 and TRBJ2-4, with D tentatively TRBD2 (6 bases). Germline CDR1 SEHNR, CDR2 FQNEAQ (reference sequence). Trimming removed 6 bases from V and 1 base from J, with 10 bases in between. The CDR3 has 14 amino acids. The CDR3 is CASRPGGAKNIQYF. The CDR3, as DNA: TGTGCCAGCAGGCCTGGGGGGGCCAAAAACATTCAGTACTTC.

The chain has TRBV6-6 and TRBJ2-1; a weak D match, TRBD2 (6 bases). The V end lost 6 bases, the J end lost 3 bases, and 12 bases lay between the germline ends. The CDR3 has 14 residues. Per the germline V gene, CDR1 is MNHNY and CDR2 is SVGAGI (reference sequence). The CDR3 DNA sequence: TGTGCCAGCAGCCGCCGCGGGGACTACAATGAGCAGTTCTTC. This sequence encodes CASSRRGDYNEQFF.

The CDR3 nucleotides read TGTGCCAGCAGTGAATTGGCTAGCGGGGGTAATACGCAGTATTTT. It yields the protein CASSELASGGNTQYF. The chain has TRBV2 and TRBJ2-3; TRBD2 matches 10 bases. From germline, CDR1 is SNHLY and CDR2 FYNNEI. The J segment lost 7 bases and the V segment lost 2 bases, leaving 6 bases of the junction unmatched. This CDR3 has 15 amino acids.

This chain links TRBV2 with TRBJ2-3, with D perhaps TRBD2 (6 bases). The CDR3 spans 16 residues. Deletions cut 0 bases from V and 5 bases from J, with 15 bases between. From germline, CDR1 is SNHLY and CDR2 FYNNEI. CDR3 loop: CASSEAGREVGDTQYF. The CDR3 DNA reads TGTGCCAGCAGTGAAGCGGGCAGGGAGGTCGGAGATACGCAGTATTTT.

J is TRBJ1-4 and V is TRBV6-5; no firm D call. The germline V gene encodes CDR1 MNHEY and CDR2 SVGAGI. The CDR3 is made up of 15 amino acids. Trimming left V 6 bases short and J 5 bases short, with 16 bases between. In DNA, the CDR3 is TGTGCCAGCAGAACTTCCAGGCGCTCAAATGAAAAACTGTTTTTT. As protein: CASRTSRRSNEKLFF.

V gene TRBV27 combines with J gene TRBJ1-5, with D tentatively TRBD1 (5 bases). V lost 3 bases and J 6 bases, leaving 15 bases between the germline ends. This CDR3 region has 15 residues. Germline CDR1 MNHEY, CDR2 SMNVEV (reference sequence). DNA for the CDR3: TGTGCCAGCAGTTTTTACCCGGGGGGTGGTCAGCCCCAGCATTTT. Protein: CASSFYPGGGQPQHF.

In its sample, this clone was seen a few times. This chain connects TRBV28 to TRBJ2-7; TRBD1 matches at 7 bases. CDR1 and CDR2 from the germline V gene are MDHEN and SYDVKM. The CDR3 is 13 residues long. Trimming at V came to 10 bases and at J to 0 bases, leaving 6 bases not matched to a gene. As DNA, the CDR3 is TGTGCCACGGGACAGCAGAGCTCCTACGAGCAGTACTTC. Translation: CATGQQSSYEQYF.

This clone was seen once. V and J are TRBV6-2 or TRBV6-3 and TRBJ2-5, with TRBD2 matching over 12 bases. The CDR3 extends over 18 amino acids. The germline V gene has CDR1 MNHEY and CDR2 SVGEGT. The J segment lost 7 bases and the V segment lost 2 bases, leaving 14 bases of the junction unmatched. The DNA for the CDR3 is TGTGCCAGCAGTTACGGGAAACTAGCGGGGGGCCTTTCACGGACCCAGTACTTC. Translation gives CASSYGKLAGGLSRTQYF.

This chain links TRBV7-8 with TRBJ1-2; no reliable D call. The germline V gene encodes CDR1 SGHVS and CDR2 FQNEAQ. CDR3 length equals 12 residues. V lost 1 base and J lost 8, with 8 bases in between. The CDR3, as DNA: TGTGCCAGCAGCTTAGTCAATGGCGGCTACACCTTC. Translating it yields CASSLVNGGYTF.

In its sample, this clone was seen once. The V and J genes are TRBV11-2 and TRBJ2-3; weak D call: TRBD1 (6 bases). Germline lookup yields CDR1 SGHAT and CDR2 FQNNGV. The CDR3 contains 17 residues. The V end was cut by 1 base, the J end by 1 base, with 15 bases between. In DNA, the CDR3 is TGTGCCAGCAGCTTAGCACTACAGGGTATCGGCACAGATACGCAGTATTTT. Encoded protein: CASSLALQGIGTDTQYF. The full variable domain, in which reference TRBV11-2 and TRBJ2-3 provide the parts outside the CDR3, is EAGVAQSPRYKIIEKRQSVAFWCNPISGHATLYWYQQILGQGPKLLIQFQNNGVVDDSQLPKDRFSAERLKGVDSTLKIQPAKLEDSAVYLCASSLALQGIGTDTQYFGPGTRLTVL.

The chain employs TRBV21-1 and TRBJ1-3. TRBV21-1 is assigned pseudogene status. The length of the CDR3 is 18 residues. CDR3 in DNA: TGTGCCAGCGGTGGAAAAGGGCCGGGACTCAGCTCTGGAAACACCATATATTTT. Encoded protein: CASGGKGPGLSSGNTIYF.

Many counts were recorded for this clone. The gene calls are TRBV24-1 and TRBJ2-7; TRBD1 might be the D (5 bases). The CDR3 totals 15 residues. V was clipped by 3 bases and J by 0 bases, with 11 bases between them. Germline V gene lookup returns CDR1 KGHDR and CDR2 SFDVKD. CDR3 sequence: CATSDPLTASYEQYF. CDR3 DNA: TGTGCCACCAGTGATCCCCTGACAGCCTCCTACGAGCAGTACTTC.

This clone appeared once. CDR3: CASSPPAGEPYGYTF. DNA for the CDR3: TGTGCCAGCTCACCACCGGCAGGGGAACCCTATGGCTACACCTTC. The V and J genes are TRBV18 and TRBJ1-2, with D tentatively TRBD1 (6 bases). The CDR3 loop spans 15 amino acids. V was pared by 0 bases and J by 4 bases, with 12 bases between. Germline lookup yields CDR1 KGHSH and CDR2 LQKENI.

The chain recombines TRBV5-4 with TRBJ2-5; D is unresolved. From germline, CDR1 is SGHNT and CDR2 YYREEE (reference sequence). Trimming cost V 0 bases and J 4 bases, with 7 bases left between them. The CDR3 runs 13 residues. The CDR3 sequence is CASSLGQRETQYF. CDR3 bases: TGTGCCAGCAGCTTGGGGCAGCGAGAGACCCAGTACTTC. The complete variable domain, with remaining parts taken from reference TRBV5-4 and TRBJ2-5, reads ETGVTQSPTHLIKTRGQQVTLRCSSQSGHNTVSWYQQALGQGPQFIFQYYREEENGRGNFPPRFSGLQFPNYSSELNVNALELDDSALYLCASSLGQRETQYFGPGTRLLVL.

This chain connects TRBV5-4 to TRBJ2-5; 14 bases agree with TRBD2. This CDR3 has 16 amino acids. V trimming: 4 bases; J trimming: 5 bases; junction bases outside the gene matches: 7. The germline gives CDR1 SGHNT, CDR2 YYREEE (reference sequence). Here the CDR3 reads CASSPGLAGVTETQYF. CDR3 coding DNA: TGTGCCAGCAGCCCGGGACTAGCGGGGGTTACGGAGACCCAGTACTTC.

This chain's CDR3 is CASSYITGTYEAFF. CDR3 bases: TGTGCCAGCAGTTACATTACAGGGACATATGAAGCTTTCTTT. The chain employs TRBV6-5 and TRBJ1-1; D is perhaps TRBD1 (6 bases). With 2 bases removed from V and 7 bases from J, the gap between germline ends came to 14 bases. The CDR3 has 14 residues. The germline V gene has CDR1 MNHEY and CDR2 SVGAGI.